Listed below are T cell receptor beta chains from one sample, sequenced in a study of T cell repertoires in cytomegalovirus infection. TCRdb processed the reads anew with MiXCR; each CDR3 protein has one entry. This sample carries 230,000 or so distinct CDR3 sequences, over 15% of them seen once, and the ten largest clones take 40% to 55%. Sequenced input: CD8+ T cells from PBMCs. These receptor sequences come from a human donor in good health (CMV status not recorded). Some clones in this sample may be carry-over from other donors' samples. Each CDR3 is given with its conserved first and last residue. D genes are given only for firm matches. Not every row has a clone size; where given, it reads once, few, many or a size class.

V	J	size	D	CDR3	DNA
TRBV7-2	TRBJ2-7	many	TRBD2	CASSPFWAGGLTDEQYF	TGTGCCAGCAGCCCTTTCTGGGCGGGGGGCCTAACCGACGAGCAGTACTTC
TRBV7-9	TRBJ2-5	-	-	CASSVNGRRTTQYF	TGTGCCAGCAGCGTAAACGGACGGAGGACGACCCAGTACTTC
TRBV5-1	TRBJ2-5	-	-	CASSLWGNNQETQYF	TGCGCCAGCAGCTTGTGGGGGAACAACCAAGAGACCCAGTACTTC
TRBV7-4	TRBJ2-7	-	-	CASSSWTIEQYF	TGTGCCAGCAGCTCCTGGACTATCGAGCAGTACTTC
TRBV11-2	TRBJ1-4	-	-	CASSLAPARLDEKLFF	TGTGCCAGCAGCTTAGCTCCGGCGAGGTTGGACGAAAAACTGTTTTTT
TRBV6-2/TRBV6-3	TRBJ2-3	-	-	CASSYQAASRTDTQYF	TGTGCCAGCAGTTACCAGGCCGCCTCCCGAACAGATACGCAGTATTTT
TRBV5-6	TRBJ1-1	few	-	CASSLAATGMNTEAFF	TGTGCCAGCAGCTTGGCAGCCACGGGGATGAACACTGAAGCTTTCTTT
TRBV6-5	TRBJ2-3	few	TRBD2	CASSQLAGGTDTQYF	TGTGCCAGCAGTCAACTAGCGGGAGGCACAGATACGCAGTATTTT
TRBV7-2	TRBJ2-3	many	TRBD2	CASSLVTPPSGGKDTQYF	TGTGCCAGCAGCTTAGTTACCCCCCCTAGCGGGGGGAAAGATACGCAGTATTTT
TRBV4-1	TRBJ2-7	many	TRBD2	CASSQETTSGTYEQYF	TGCGCCAGCAGCCAAGAAACTACTAGCGGGACCTACGAGCAGTACTTC
TRBV7-9	TRBJ1-1	many	-	CASSLGRQAFF	TGTGCCAGCAGCTTGGGGAGGCAAGCTTTCTTT
TRBV5-1	TRBJ2-7	-	-	CASTQSGGYEQYF	TGCGCCAGCACGCAATCCGGGGGCTACGAGCAGTACTTC
TRBV7-3	TRBJ2-1	many	TRBD1	CASSLTSEDRYNEQFF	TGTGCCAGCAGCTTAACTAGCGAGGACAGGTACAATGAGCAGTTCTTC
TRBV5-5	TRBJ2-3	-	-	CASSLADGRRTDTQYF	TGTGCCAGCAGTTTGGCGGACGGCAGAAGGACAGATACGCAGTATTTT
TRBV7-2	TRBJ1-2	medium-sized	-	CASSPGAGTLRNYGYTF	TGTGCCAGCAGCCCAGGGGCCGGGACCCTCCGAAACTATGGCTACACCTTC
TRBV20-1	TRBJ1-2	-	TRBD1	CSAEGTGFGYGYTF	TGCAGTGCGGAGGGGACAGGGTTTGGGTATGGCTACACCTTC
TRBV14	TRBJ2-7	-	-	CASSQDPTGQAYEQYF	TGTGCCAGCAGCCAAGATCCGACAGGTCAGGCCTACGAGCAGTACTTC
TRBV7-9	TRBJ2-5	-	-	CASSLGAGISSETQYF	TGTGCCAGCAGCTTAGGCGCCGGGATCTCGTCAGAGACCCAGTACTTC
TRBV6-5	TRBJ2-7	-	-	CASTTGSEQYF	TGTGCCAGCACGACAGGCTCCGAGCAGTACTTC
TRBV19	TRBJ2-1	few	TRBD2	CASSLGTSGPPYNEQFF	TGTGCCAGTAGTCTCGGGACTAGCGGGCCGCCGTACAATGAGCAGTTCTTC
TRBV29-1	TRBJ2-7	many	-	CSVEQEYEQYF	TGCAGCGTTGAACAGGAATACGAGCAGTACTTC
TRBV29-1	TRBJ1-2	-	TRBD1	CSVEEFGTETHRANYGYTF	TGCAGCGTTGAAGAGTTTGGGACAGAAACCCATCGTGCTAACTATGGCTACACCTTC
TRBV6-2/TRBV6-3	TRBJ1-3	-	-	CASSTTGFQSSGNTIYF	TGTGCCAGCAGTACTACAGGGTTCCAGAGCTCTGGAAACACCATATATTTT
TRBV5-1	TRBJ2-2	-	TRBD2	CASSLTGLAGTGELFF	TGCGCCAGCAGTCTTACTGGACTAGCGGGCACCGGGGAGCTGTTTTTT
TRBV27	TRBJ2-1	-	TRBD1	CASSARRGLTYNEQFF	TGTGCCAGCAGTGCTCGCAGGGGGCTGACCTACAATGAGCAGTTCTTC
TRBV7-6	TRBJ2-1	many	-	CASSLELRTIRLGNEQFF	TGTGCCAGCAGCTTAGAGCTACGGACCATAAGGTTGGGCAATGAGCAGTTCTTC
TRBV6-2/TRBV6-3	TRBJ1-2	few	-	CASSPGDNYGYTF	TGTGCCAGCAGTCCCGGGGACAACTATGGCTACACCTTC
TRBV20-1	TRBJ1-5	few	TRBD1	CSARDGRQGSYQPQHF	TGCAGTGCTAGAGATGGACGACAGGGGAGTTATCAGCCCCAGCATTTT
TRBV2	TRBJ1-1	-	-	CASSEETQGTAFF	TGTGCCAGCAGTGAAGAAACACAGGGTACGGCTTTCTTT
TRBV4-1	TRBJ1-5	many	-	CASSQGLGTNQPQHF	TGCGCCAGCAGCCAAGGATTAGGGACCAATCAGCCCCAGCATTTT
TRBV7-9	TRBJ2-1	many	-	CASIIGSPSYNEQFF	TGTGCCAGCATAATTGGCAGTCCCTCCTACAATGAGCAGTTCTTC
TRBV15	TRBJ1-1	-	TRBD1	CATSRHDRDTEAFF	TGTGCCACCAGCAGGCACGACAGGGACACTGAAGCTTTCTTT
TRBV7-9	TRBJ1-4	few	TRBD1	CASSLLPGQGVSTNEKLFF	TGTGCCAGCAGCTTACTCCCGGGACAGGGGGTTTCAACTAATGAAAAACTGTTTTTT
TRBV15	TRBJ1-1	-	-	CATSRDGQLNTEAFF	TGTGCCACCAGCAGAGACGGACAGTTGAACACTGAAGCTTTCTTT
TRBV12-3/TRBV12-4	TRBJ2-1	-	-	CASSLPHNLNEQFF	TGTGCCAGCAGTTTACCCCATAATTTGAATGAGCAGTTCTTC
TRBV20-1	TRBJ1-1	many	-	CSANEGTLNTEAFF	TGCAGTGCTAATGAAGGAACCCTGAACACTGAAGCTTTCTTT
TRBV12-5	TRBJ2-1	many	-	CASGLVLGAAPYNEQFF	TGTGCTAGTGGTTTGGTACTAGGGGCAGCTCCCTACAATGAGCAGTTCTTC
TRBV27	TRBJ1-2	few	-	CASSFGGVGYGYTF	TGTGCCAGCAGTTTCGGGGGGGTCGGCTATGGCTACACCTTC
TRBV28	TRBJ2-3	few	TRBD2	CASSFERGGVKTDTQYF	TGTGCCAGCAGTTTTGAGCGGGGGGGCGTCAAAACAGATACGCAGTATTTT
TRBV6-2/TRBV6-3	TRBJ2-1	many	-	CASSYSFGHNEQFF	TGTGCCAGCAGTTACTCGTTCGGTCACAATGAGCAGTTCTTC
TRBV20-1	TRBJ2-4	few	TRBD2	CSATTSGDSLAKNIQYF	TGCAGTGCAACGACTAGCGGGGATTCGCTAGCCAAAAACATTCAGTACTTC
TRBV5-1	TRBJ2-1	-	TRBD1	CASSLAGTASYNEQFF	TGCGCCAGCAGCTTGGCCGGGACAGCCTCCTACAATGAGCAGTTCTTC
TRBV12-3/TRBV12-4	TRBJ2-5	few	-	CASSLGGGHSMDQYF	TGTGCCAGCAGTTTAGGGGGGGGGCATTCCATGGACCAGTACTTC
TRBV7-6	TRBJ2-1	many	TRBD2	CASSLRGSSGNNEQFF	TGTGCCAGCAGCTTACGCGGGTCTAGCGGAAACAATGAGCAGTTCTTC
TRBV14	TRBJ2-3	-	-	CASSQKRDQTSTDTQYF	TGTGCCAGCAGCCAAAAGAGGGATCAGACTAGCACAGATACGCAGTATTTT
TRBV5-4	TRBJ2-1	-	-	CAYLGVGEQFF	TGTGCCTACCTCGGGGTGGGTGAGCAGTTCTTC
TRBV4-1	TRBJ2-2	few	-	CASSPQEDWAGELFF	TGCGCCAGCAGCCCGCAAGAGGACTGGGCCGGGGAGCTGTTTTTT
TRBV5-1	TRBJ2-7	-	-	CASTPQPGPNYEQYF	TGCGCCAGCACACCCCAACCGGGGCCAAACTACGAGCAGTACTTC
TRBV7-9	TRBJ1-2	-	-	CASSPERIYGYTF	TGTGCCAGCAGCCCCGAACGGATCTATGGCTACACCTTC
TRBV7-8	TRBJ2-5	-	TRBD2	CASSLVLAGNPQETQYF	TGTGCCAGCAGCTTAGTTCTAGCGGGGAACCCCCAAGAGACCCAGTACTTC
TRBV28	TRBJ2-3	few	-	CASVNPRAQSTDTQYF	TGTGCCAGCGTCAACCCTCGGGCCCAATCCACAGATACGCAGTATTTT
TRBV11-2	TRBJ2-7	-	-	CASTLGSYEQYF	TGTGCCAGCACTTTGGGTTCCTACGAGCAGTACTTC